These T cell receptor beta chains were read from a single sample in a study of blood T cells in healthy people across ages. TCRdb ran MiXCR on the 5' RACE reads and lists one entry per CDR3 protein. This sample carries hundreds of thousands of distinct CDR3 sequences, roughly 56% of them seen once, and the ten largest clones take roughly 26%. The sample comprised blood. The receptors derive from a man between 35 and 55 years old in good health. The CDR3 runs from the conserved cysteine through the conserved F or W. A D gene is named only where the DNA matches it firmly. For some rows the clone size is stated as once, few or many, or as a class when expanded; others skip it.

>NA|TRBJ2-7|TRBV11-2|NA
CASSFFREGNEQYF
TGTGCCAGCAGCTTTTTTAGGGAAGGCAACGAGCAGTACTTC
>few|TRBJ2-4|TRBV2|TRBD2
CASSDASGSHGEQYF
TGTGCCAGCAGTGACGCTAGCGGGAGCCATGGGGAGCAGTACTTC
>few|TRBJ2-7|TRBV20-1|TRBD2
CSAREGLAGSYEQYF
TGCAGTGCTCGCGAGGGACTAGCCGGCTCCTACGAGCAGTACTTC
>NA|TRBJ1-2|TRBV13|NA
CASSRQLSSYGYTF
TGTGCCAGCAGTCGACAGCTTTCTAGCTATGGCTACACCTTC
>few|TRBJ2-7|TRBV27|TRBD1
CASSLDRANEQYF
TGTGCCAGCAGTTTAGACAGGGCGAACGAGCAGTACTTC
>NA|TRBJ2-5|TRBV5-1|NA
CASSLSEVAGQETQYF
TGCGCCAGCAGCTTGAGCGAAGTGGCAGGCCAAGAGACCCAGTACTTC
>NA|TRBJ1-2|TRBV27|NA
CASSLSRTGDYGYTF
TGTGCCAGCAGTTTATCACGGACGGGCGACTATGGCTACACCTTC
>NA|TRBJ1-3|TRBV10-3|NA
CAISESTLGPLISGNTIYF
TGTGCCATCAGTGAGTCGACGTTGGGGCCTTTAATCTCTGGAAACACCATATATTTT
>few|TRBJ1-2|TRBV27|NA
CASSLGAAGYTF
TGTGCCAGCAGTTTAGGGGCGGCTGGCTACACCTTC
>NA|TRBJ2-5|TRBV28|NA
CASRLGTDNEQYF
TGTGCCAGCAGACTCGGGACGGACAATGAGCAGTACTTC
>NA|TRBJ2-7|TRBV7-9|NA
CASSPTHAAYEQYF
TGTGCCAGCAGCCCGACCCACGCAGCCTACGAGCAGTACTTC
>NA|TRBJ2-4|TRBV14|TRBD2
CASSPGATSGIRNIQYF
TGTGCCAGCAGTCCAGGTGCGACTAGCGGGATAAGGAACATTCAGTACTTC
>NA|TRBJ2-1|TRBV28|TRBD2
CASSLMTSGRDNEQFF
TGTGCCAGCAGTTTAATGACTAGCGGGAGGGACAATGAGCAGTTCTTC
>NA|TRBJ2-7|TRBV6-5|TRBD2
CASSYSDYRLAGGGRLHYEQYF
TGTGCCAGCAGTTACTCCGATTACCGACTAGCGGGAGGAGGTCGATTACACTACGAGCAGTACTTC
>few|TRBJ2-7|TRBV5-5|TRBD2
CASSAGLAGLSHYEQYF
TGTGCCAGCAGCGCGGGACTAGCGGGACTCTCACACTACGAGCAGTACTTC
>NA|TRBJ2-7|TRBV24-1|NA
CATSAGSYEQYF
TGTGCCACCAGTGCTGGGTCCTACGAGCAGTACTTC
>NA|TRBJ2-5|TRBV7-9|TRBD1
CASSAGQGARYQETQYF
TGTGCCAGCAGCGCCGGGCAGGGGGCCAGGTACCAAGAGACCCAGTACTTC
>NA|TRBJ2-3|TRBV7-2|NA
CASSLGGRQTTDTQYF
TGTGCCAGCAGCTTAGGAGGACGACAGACCACAGATACGCAGTATTTT
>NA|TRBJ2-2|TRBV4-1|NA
CASKRTGADTGELFF
TGCGCCAGCAAAAGGACCGGAGCAGACACCGGGGAGCTGTTTTTT
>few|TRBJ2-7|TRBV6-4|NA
CASSKLDSGTLPYEQYF
TGTGCCAGCAGCAAACTAGACTCCGGGACATTGCCCTACGAGCAGTACTTC
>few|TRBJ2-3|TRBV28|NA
CASSLGPDTDTQYF
TGTGCCAGCAGTTTGGGGCCAGACACAGATACGCAGTATTTT
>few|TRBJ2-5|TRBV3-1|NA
CASSHLQPGHPNGETQYF
TGTGCCAGCAGCCATTTACAGCCAGGACACCCTAACGGGGAGACCCAGTACTTC
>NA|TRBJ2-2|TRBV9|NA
CASSADPYTGELFF
TGTGCCAGCAGCGCGGACCCATACACCGGGGAGCTGTTTTTT
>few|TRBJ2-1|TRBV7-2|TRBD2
CASSPLAGGLFNEQFF
TGTGCCAGCAGCCCCTTAGCGGGAGGACTATTCAATGAGCAGTTCTTC
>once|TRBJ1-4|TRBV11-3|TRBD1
CASSLPFQGASSNEKLFF
TGTGCCAGCAGCCTCCCGTTCCAGGGGGCGTCCTCAAATGAAAAACTGTTTTTT
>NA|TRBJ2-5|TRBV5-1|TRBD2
CASSEGLASAQETQYF
TGCGCCAGCAGCGAGGGACTAGCGAGTGCACAAGAGACCCAGTACTTC
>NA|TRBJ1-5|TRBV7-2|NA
CASTLHGPQDPAPQHF
TGTGCCAGCACCCTACATGGTCCACAGGACCCCGCTCCCCAGCATTTT
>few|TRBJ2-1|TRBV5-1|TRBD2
CASSLESVLADPEQFF
TGCGCCAGCAGCCTGGAGAGCGTACTAGCGGACCCTGAGCAGTTCTTC
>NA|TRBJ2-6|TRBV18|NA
CASSPFGDTGANVLTF
TGTGCCAGCTCACCATTCGGGGATACTGGGGCCAACGTCCTGACTTTC
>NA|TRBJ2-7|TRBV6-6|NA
CASRLALTYEQYF
TGTGCCAGCAGACTAGCCCTCACCTACGAGCAGTACTTC
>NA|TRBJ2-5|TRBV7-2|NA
CASGRGQGSQETQYF
TGTGCCAGCGGCCGGGGGCAAGGGTCTCAAGAGACCCAGTACTTC
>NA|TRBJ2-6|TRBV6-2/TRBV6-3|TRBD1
CASSQTWGQGGSGANVLTF
TGTGCCAGCAGTCAGACATGGGGACAGGGGGGCTCTGGGGCCAACGTCCTGACTTTC
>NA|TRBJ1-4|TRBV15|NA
CAAGPQGEKLFF
TGTGCCGCGGGCCCGCAGGGTGAAAAACTGTTTTTT
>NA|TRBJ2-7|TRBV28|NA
CASSGSRPGRNEQYF
TGTGCCAGCTCCGGTAGTAGGCCAGGCAGGAACGAGCAGTACTTC
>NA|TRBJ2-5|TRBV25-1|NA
CASSEYVRVQETQYF
TGTGCCAGCAGTGAATATGTCAGGGTCCAAGAGACCCAGTACTTC
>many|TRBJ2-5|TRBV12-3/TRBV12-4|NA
CASSLAHSPQETQYF
TGTGCCAGCAGTTTAGCGCACTCTCCACAAGAGACCCAGTACTTC
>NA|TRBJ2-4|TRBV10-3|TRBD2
CAISEAGVKNIQYF
TGTGCCATCAGTGAAGCGGGGGTCAAAAACATTCAGTACTTC
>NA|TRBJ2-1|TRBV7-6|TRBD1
CASSLRDSNEQFF
TGTGCCAGCAGCCTCCGGGACAGCAATGAGCAGTTCTTC
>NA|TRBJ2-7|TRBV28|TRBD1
CASSLTGAEQYF
TGTGCCAGCAGTCTAACAGGGGCCGAGCAGTACTTC
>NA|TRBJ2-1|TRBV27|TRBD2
CASSLSAGGYNEQFF
TGTGCCAGCAGTTTATCTGCGGGGGGATACAATGAGCAGTTCTTC
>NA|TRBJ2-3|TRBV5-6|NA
CASSVMAGREDTQYF
TGTGCCAGCAGCGTGATGGCGGGGAGAGAGGATACGCAGTATTTT
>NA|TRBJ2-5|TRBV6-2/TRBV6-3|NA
CASSHETQYF
TGTGCCAGCAGTCACGAGACCCAGTACTTC